This TCR beta chain appears in the sequencing data of a study of radiation and T cells in renal cell carcinoma. Study-wide points: Pretreatment tumor biopsies were lacking, so baseline clonotypes are unknown. Top tumor clonotypes rose in blood 2 weeks post-radiation, then contracted.

Comment on this clone: Its target is unknown.

The table came from immunoSEQ multiplex PCR; TCRdb's copy has only in-frame clones and leaves some out. The sample carries about 170,000 clones, 88% recorded once. The J segment lost 3 bases and the V segment lost 7 bases, leaving 5 bases of the junction unmatched. CDR3 length: 12 residues. In germline, CDR1 is SQVTM, CDR2 ANQGSEA. Specified time point: blood 4 weeks post-SBRT, at nephrectomy. The treatment: 15 Gy SBRT to primary tumor, nephrectomy 4 weeks later. Nephrectomy followed 15 Gy stereotactic body radiation by 4 weeks. The specimen comprised blood, sampled from a patient whose treatment included radiotherapy and nephrectomy. This receptor was taken from a woman in her forties or fifties with renal cell carcinoma. The chain links TRBV29-1 to TRBJ1-2; 7 bases agree with TRBD1. The CDR3 coding sequence is TGCAGCGGAGTCACAGGGGACTATGGCTACACCTTC. This encodes CSGVTGDYGYTF.